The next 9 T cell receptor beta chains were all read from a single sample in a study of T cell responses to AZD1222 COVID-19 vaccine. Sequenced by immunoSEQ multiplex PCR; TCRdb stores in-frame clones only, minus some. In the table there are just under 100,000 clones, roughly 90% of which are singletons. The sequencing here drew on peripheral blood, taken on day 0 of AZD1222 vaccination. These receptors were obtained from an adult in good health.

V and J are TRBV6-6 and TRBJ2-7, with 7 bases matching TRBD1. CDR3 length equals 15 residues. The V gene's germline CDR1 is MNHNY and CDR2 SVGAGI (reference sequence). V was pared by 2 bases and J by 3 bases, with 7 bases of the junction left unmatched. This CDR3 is CASSYRRQGSYEQYF. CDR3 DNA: TGTGCCAGCAGTTACAGACGACAGGGAAGCTACGAGCAGTACTTC.

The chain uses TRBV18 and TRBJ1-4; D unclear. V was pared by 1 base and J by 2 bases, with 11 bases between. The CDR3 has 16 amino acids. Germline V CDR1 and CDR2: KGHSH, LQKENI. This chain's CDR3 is CASSPLGSGTNEKLFF. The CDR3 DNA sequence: TGTGCCAGCTCACCACTAGGGAGTGGCACTAATGAAAAACTGTTTTTT.

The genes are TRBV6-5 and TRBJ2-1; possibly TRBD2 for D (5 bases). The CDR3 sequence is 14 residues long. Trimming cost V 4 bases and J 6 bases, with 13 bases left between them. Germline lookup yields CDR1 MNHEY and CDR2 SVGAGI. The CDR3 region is CASSLQSRGNEQFF. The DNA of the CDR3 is TGTGCCAGCAGTTTACAATCCCGGGGCAATGAGCAGTTCTTC.

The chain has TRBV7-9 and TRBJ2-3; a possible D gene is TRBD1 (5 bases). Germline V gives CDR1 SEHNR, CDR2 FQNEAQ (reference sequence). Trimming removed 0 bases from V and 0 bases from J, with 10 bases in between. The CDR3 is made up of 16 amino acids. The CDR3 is CASSLAQGSSTDTQYF. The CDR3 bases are TGTGCCAGCAGCTTAGCGCAGGGATCCAGCACAGATACGCAGTATTTT.

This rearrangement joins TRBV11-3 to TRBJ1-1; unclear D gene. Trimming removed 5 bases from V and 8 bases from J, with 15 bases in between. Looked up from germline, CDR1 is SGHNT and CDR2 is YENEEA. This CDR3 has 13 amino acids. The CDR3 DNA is TGTGCCAGCAGCCCTCGGGAGGCCGGGGAAGCTTTCTTT. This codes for CASSPREAGEAFF.

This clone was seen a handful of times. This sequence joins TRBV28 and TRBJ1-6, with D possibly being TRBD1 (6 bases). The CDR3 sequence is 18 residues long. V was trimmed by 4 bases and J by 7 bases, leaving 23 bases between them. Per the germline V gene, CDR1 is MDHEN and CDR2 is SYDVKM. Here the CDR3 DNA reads TGTGCCAGCAGTTCTTTACTAACAGGGAAGAAGAAGAATTCACCCCTCCACTTT. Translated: CASSSLLTGKKKNSPLHF.

The chain's CDR3 is CASSAGPGDQPQHF. Written as DNA, the CDR3 is TGTGCCAGCAGCGCAGGTCCAGGGGATCAGCCCCAGCATTTT. The chain links TRBV9 to TRBJ1-5, with a tentative D call TRBD1 (6 bases). The germline V gene has CDR1 SGDLS and CDR2 YYNGEE. This CDR3 contains 14 residues. V was clipped by 3 bases and J by 5 bases, with 12 bases between them.

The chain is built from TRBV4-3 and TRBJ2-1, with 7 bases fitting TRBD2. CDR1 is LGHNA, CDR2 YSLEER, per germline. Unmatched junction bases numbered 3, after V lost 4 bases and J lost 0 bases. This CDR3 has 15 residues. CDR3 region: CASSPTSDSYNEQFF. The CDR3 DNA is TGCGCCAGCAGCCCCACTAGCGACTCCTACAATGAGCAGTTCTTC.

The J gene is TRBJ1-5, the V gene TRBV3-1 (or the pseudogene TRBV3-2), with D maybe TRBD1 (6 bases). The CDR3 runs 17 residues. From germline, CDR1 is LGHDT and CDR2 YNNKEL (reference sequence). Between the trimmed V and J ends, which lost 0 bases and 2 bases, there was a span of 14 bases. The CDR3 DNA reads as TGTGCCAGCAGCCAAGAAAAAGGGGGTGGTGGCAATCAGCCCCAGCATTTT. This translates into CASSQEKGGGGNQPQHF.